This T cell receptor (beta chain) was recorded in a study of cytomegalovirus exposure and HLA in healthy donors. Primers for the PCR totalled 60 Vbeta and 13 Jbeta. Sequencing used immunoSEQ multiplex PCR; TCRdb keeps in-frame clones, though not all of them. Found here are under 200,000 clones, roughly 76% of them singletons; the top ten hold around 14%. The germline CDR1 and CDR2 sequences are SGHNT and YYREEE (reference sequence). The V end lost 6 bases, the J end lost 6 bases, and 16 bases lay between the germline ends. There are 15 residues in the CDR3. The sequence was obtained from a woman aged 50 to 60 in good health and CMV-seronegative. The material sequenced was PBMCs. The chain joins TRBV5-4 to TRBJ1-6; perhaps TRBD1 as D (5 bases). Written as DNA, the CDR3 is TGTGCCAGCAACCGGACAAGGGGCGGTAATTCACCCCTCCACTTT. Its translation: CASNRTRGGNSPLHF.